A single sample is the source of the 15 T cell receptor beta chains below, sequenced in a study of PD-1 blockade in classical Hodgkin lymphoma. As to time point: newly diagnosed, previously untreated cHL patient sample. CD4+ T cells were purified from thawed PBMCs by magnetic negative selection. The data were produced by immunoSEQ multiplex PCR, yet TCRdb's version contains in-frame clones alone and is incomplete. The sample has approximately 23,000 clones, roughly nine tenths seen once. Sequencing used CD4+ T cells from blood. The receptors were sampled from a human donor with classical Hodgkin lymphoma.

The chain has TRBV5-4 and TRBJ2-5; possibly TRBD2 for D (6 bases). Germline V gene lookup returns CDR1 SGHNT and CDR2 YYREEE (reference sequence). The V gene lost 4 bases and the J gene lost 5 bases, with 15 bases spanning the gap. The CDR3 runs 14 residues. CDR3 coding DNA: TGTGCCAGCAGCCGTAGGCGGGACGGGGAGACCCAGTACTTC. Translating gives CASSRRRDGETQYF.

This chain connects TRBV23-1 to TRBJ1-1; 12 bases line up with TRBD1. TRBV23-1 is placed among ORFs of uncertain function. V trimming: 2 bases; J trimming: 5 bases; junction bases outside the gene matches: 9. The CDR3 runs to 17 residues. CDR3 bases: TGCGCCAGCAGTCAAAGAGGGACAGGGGGCTGTCGGACTGAAGCTTTCTTT. Translating gives CASSQRGTGGCRTEAFF.

The chain is built from TRBV25-1 and TRBJ2-1; possibly TRBD2 for D (6 bases). The germline V gene has CDR1 MGHDK and CDR2 SYGVNS. Trimming cost V 3 bases and J 3 bases, with 12 bases left between them. The CDR3 has 15 residues. CDR3 residues: CASSDRGNLYNEQFF. In DNA, the CDR3 is TGTGCCAGCAGTGACCGGGGGAATCTCTACAATGAGCAGTTCTTC.

This sequence joins TRBV2 and TRBJ1-5; 7 bases map to TRBD1. The CDR3 consists of 14 residues. Trimming took 4 bases from V and 4 from J; bases not matched to a gene: 4. Germline values: CDR1 SNHLY, CDR2 FYNNEI. CDR3 nucleotides: TGTGCCAGCAGTGGACCGGGACAGAATCAGCCCCAGCATTTT. Encoded protein: CASSGPGQNQPQHF.

The chain carries TRBV18 and TRBJ1-6, with TRBD1 identical over 9 bases. CDR1 KGHSH and CDR2 LQKENI come from the germline V gene. J lost 10 bases, V lost 2 bases, and 12 bases had no gene match. This CDR3 has 17 amino acids. CDR3: CASSPGLTGGYRSPLHF. CDR3 nucleotide sequence: TGTGCCAGCTCACCAGGGTTAACAGGGGGCTATAGATCACCCCTCCACTTT.

The chain carries TRBV5-8 and TRBJ1-5, with 8 bases identical to TRBD1. Germline V CDR1 and CDR2: SGHTS, YDEGEE. V lost 5 bases to trimming and J lost 1 base; unmatched junction nucleotides: 5. The CDR3 sequence is 15 residues long. DNA of the CDR3: TGTGCCAGCAGAAGACAGGGGTCGAGCAATCAGCCCCAGCATTTT. This translates into CASRRQGSSNQPQHF.

The chain has TRBV6-6 and TRBJ2-7; D gene unclear. Between the trimmed V and J ends, which lost 2 bases and 6 bases, there was a span of 14 bases. Per the germline V gene, CDR1 is MNHNY and CDR2 is SVGAGI (reference sequence). This CDR3 contains 14 residues. The CDR3 DNA reads as TGTGCCAGCAGTTACAAGGGCTTGGATTCCGAGCAGTACTTC. This translates into CASSYKGLDSEQYF.

The rearrangement uses TRBV19 and TRBJ1-1; 8 bases are a match to TRBD1. CDR1 LNHDA and CDR2 SQIVND come from the germline V gene (reference sequence). With V trimmed by 6 bases and J by 1 base, 10 bases remained unmatched. This CDR3 contains 16 residues. This CDR3 is CASRNYPGGGNTEAFF. The CDR3 nucleotides are TGTGCCAGTAGAAACTATCCAGGGGGCGGGAACACTGAAGCTTTCTTT.

This chain joins TRBV7-2 and TRBJ1-2; 7 nucleotides match TRBD1. CDR1 and CDR2 (germline): SGHTA, FQGNSA. The ends lost 5 bases at V and 3 bases at J; junction bases unmatched: 6. This CDR3 region has 14 residues. CDR3 sequence reads: CASSPNTGDYGYTF. CDR3 in DNA: TGTGCCAGCAGCCCAAACACAGGGGACTATGGCTACACCTTC.

The chain joins TRBV5-8 to TRBJ2-5; D uncertain. CDR3 size: 16 residues. Trimming took off 5 bases at V and 1 base at J, with 18 bases between the two ends. The germline V gene has CDR1 SGHTS and CDR2 YDEGEE. CDR3 sequence: CASRSNWVGSQETQYF. The CDR3 DNA is TGTGCCAGCAGATCGAATTGGGTGGGGTCCCAAGAGACCCAGTACTTC.

V and J are TRBV5-5 and TRBJ1-5; D remains unclear. Germline V lookup: CDR1 SGHKS, CDR2 YYEKEE (reference sequence). The CDR3 consists of 15 residues. Trimming shortened V by 1 base and J by 0 bases, and 8 bases separated the two germline ends. The CDR3 bases are TGTGCCAGCAGCTTGTCCCCGGGTAGCAATCAGCCCCAGCATTTT. Protein sequence: CASSLSPGSNQPQHF.

This chain links TRBV6-6 with TRBJ1-2, with TRBD1 as a possible D gene (6 bases). The CDR3 has 15 residues. Germline V gives CDR1 MNHNY, CDR2 SVGAGI (reference sequence). V gave up 7 bases and J gave up 4 bases, with 19 bases separating them. The CDR3 DNA reads as TGTGCCAGCACCCTCGTGGGGGGGCTTAGCTATGGCTACACCTTC. Protein product: CASTLVGGLSYGYTF.

V gene TRBV29-1 combines with J gene TRBJ2-7; a possible D gene is TRBD1 (7 bases). Trimming stripped 7 bases from V and 0 bases from J, with 22 bases between. This CDR3 spans 16 amino acids. Germline-derived CDR1 and CDR2 are SQVTM and ANQGSEA. DNA for the CDR3: TGCAGCGCCGGGGGCAGGGGGACGGACCTCTCCTACGAGCAGTACTTC. Protein: CSAGGRGTDLSYEQYF.

The V call is TRBV7-2, the J call TRBJ1-2; D not certain. Germline V CDR1 and CDR2: SGHTA, FQGNSA. V was shortened by 5 bases and J by 4 bases, with 17 bases between the two germline ends. The CDR3 has 15 amino acids. The CDR3 sequence: CASSGPGVVGYGYTF. CDR3 nucleotides: TGTGCCAGCAGCGGTCCCGGGGTCGTGGGCTATGGCTACACCTTC.

V usage is TRBV7-6 and J usage is TRBJ2-7; D is unresolved. V lost 5 bases and J lost 7, with 18 bases in between. The CDR3 is made up of 14 amino acids. Per the germline V gene, CDR1 is SGHVS and CDR2 is FNYEAQ. CDR3 in amino acids: CASSPDFRMGEQYF. The CDR3 DNA follows: TGTGCCAGCAGCCCTGACTTCAGGATGGGTGAGCAGTACTTC.